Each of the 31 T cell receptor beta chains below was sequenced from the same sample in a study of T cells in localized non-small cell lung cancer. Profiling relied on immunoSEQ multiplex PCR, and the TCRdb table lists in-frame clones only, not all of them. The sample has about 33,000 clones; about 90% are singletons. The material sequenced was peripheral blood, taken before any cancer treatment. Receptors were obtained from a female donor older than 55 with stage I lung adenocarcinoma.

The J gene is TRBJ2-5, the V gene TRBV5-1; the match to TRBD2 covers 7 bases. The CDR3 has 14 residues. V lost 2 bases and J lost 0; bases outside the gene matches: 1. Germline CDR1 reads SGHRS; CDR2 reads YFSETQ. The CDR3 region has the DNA TGCGCCAGCAGCTTCAGCGGGGACCAAGAGACCCAGTACTTC. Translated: CASSFSGDQETQYF. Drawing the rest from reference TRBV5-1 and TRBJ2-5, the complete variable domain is KAGVTQTPRYLIKTRGQQVTLSCSPISGHRSVSWYQQTPGQGLQFLFEYFSETQRNKGNFPGRFSGRQFSNSRSEMNVSTLELGDSALYLCASSFSGDQETQYFGPGTRLLVL.

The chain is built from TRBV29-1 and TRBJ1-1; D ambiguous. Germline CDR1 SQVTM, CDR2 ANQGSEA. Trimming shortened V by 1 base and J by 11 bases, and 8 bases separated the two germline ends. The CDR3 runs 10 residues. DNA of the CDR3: TGCAGCGTTGAAGTTACTCCCGCTTTCTTT. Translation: CSVEVTPAFF.

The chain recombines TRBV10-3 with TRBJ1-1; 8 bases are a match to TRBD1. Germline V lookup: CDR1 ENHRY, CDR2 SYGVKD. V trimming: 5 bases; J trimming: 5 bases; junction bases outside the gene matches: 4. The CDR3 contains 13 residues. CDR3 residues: CAISTGGKTEAFF. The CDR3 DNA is TGTGCCATCAGTACAGGGGGAAAAACTGAAGCTTTCTTT.

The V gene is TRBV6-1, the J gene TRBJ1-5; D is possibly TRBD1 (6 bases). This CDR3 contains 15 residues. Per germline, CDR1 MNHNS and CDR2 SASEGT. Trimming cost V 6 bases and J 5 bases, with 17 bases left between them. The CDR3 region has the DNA TGTGCCAGCAGGCCCGTCGGGACACTAGATCAGCCCCAGCATTTT. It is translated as CASRPVGTLDQPQHF.

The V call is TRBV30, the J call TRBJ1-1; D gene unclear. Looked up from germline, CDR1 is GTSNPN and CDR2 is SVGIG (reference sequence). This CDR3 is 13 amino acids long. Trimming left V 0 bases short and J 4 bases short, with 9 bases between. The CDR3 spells CAWSVGRPTEAFF. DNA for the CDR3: TGTGCCTGGAGTGTAGGACGCCCCACTGAAGCTTTCTTT.

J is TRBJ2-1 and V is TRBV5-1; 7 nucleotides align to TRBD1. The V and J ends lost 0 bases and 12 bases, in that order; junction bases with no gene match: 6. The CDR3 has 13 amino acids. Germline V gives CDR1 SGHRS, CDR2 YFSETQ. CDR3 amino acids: CASSLAGRGRQFF. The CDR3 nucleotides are TGCGCCAGCAGCTTGGCCGGTAGGGGGCGGCAGTTCTTC.

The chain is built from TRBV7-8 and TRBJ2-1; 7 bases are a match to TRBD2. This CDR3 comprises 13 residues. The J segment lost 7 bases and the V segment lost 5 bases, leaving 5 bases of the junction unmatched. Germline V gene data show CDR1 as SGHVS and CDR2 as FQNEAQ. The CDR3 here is CASSLGLQNEQFF. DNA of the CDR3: TGTGCCAGCAGCCTGGGACTACAGAATGAGCAGTTCTTC.

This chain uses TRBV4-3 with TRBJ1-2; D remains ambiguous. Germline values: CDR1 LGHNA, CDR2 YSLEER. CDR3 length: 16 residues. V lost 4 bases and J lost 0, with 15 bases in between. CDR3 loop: CASSPAVAAANYGYTF. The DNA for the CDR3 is TGCGCCAGCAGCCCAGCCGTTGCAGCAGCTAACTATGGCTACACCTTC.

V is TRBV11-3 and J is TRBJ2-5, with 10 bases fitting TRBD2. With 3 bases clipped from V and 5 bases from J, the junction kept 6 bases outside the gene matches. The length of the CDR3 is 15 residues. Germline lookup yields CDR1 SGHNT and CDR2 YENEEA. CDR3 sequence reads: CASSFLLAGSETQYF. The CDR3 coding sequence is TGTGCCAGCAGCTTCTTACTAGCGGGGAGCGAGACCCAGTACTTC.

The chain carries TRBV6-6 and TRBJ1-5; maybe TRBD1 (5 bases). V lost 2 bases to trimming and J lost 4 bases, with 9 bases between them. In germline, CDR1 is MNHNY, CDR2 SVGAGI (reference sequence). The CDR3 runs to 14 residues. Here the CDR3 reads CASSYGTGNQPQHF. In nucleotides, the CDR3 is TGTGCCAGCAGTTACGGGACGGGAAATCAGCCCCAGCATTTT.

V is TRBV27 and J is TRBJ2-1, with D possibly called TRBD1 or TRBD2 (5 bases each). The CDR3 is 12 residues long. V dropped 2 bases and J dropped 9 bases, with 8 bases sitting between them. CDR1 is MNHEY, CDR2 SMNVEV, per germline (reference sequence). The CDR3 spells CASSLRGPEQFF. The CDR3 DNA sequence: TGTGCCAGCAGTTTACGGGGACCTGAGCAGTTCTTC.

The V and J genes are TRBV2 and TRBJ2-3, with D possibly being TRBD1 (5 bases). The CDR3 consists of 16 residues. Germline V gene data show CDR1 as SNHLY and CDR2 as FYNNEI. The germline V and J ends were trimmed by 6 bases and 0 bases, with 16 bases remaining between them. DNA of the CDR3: TGTGCCAGCAGCGCCTTAGGGGCGGTGAGCACAGATACGCAGTATTTT. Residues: CASSALGAVSTDTQYF.

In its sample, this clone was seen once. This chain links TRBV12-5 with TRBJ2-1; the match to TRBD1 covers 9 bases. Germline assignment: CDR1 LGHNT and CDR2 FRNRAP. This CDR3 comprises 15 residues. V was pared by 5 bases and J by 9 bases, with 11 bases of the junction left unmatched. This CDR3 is CASGRRQGVPGEQFF. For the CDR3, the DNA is TGTGCTAGTGGTCGTAGACAGGGGGTTCCGGGTGAGCAGTTCTTC.

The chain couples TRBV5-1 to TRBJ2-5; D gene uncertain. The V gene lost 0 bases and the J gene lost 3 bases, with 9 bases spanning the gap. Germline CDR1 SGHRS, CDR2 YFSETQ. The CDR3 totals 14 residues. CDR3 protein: CASSLVPGKETQYF. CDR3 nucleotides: TGCGCCAGCAGCTTGGTGCCGGGCAAAGAGACCCAGTACTTC.

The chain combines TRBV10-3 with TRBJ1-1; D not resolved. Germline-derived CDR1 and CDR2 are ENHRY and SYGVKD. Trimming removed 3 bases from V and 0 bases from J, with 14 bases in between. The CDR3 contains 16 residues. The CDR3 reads CAISENIWGMNTEAFF. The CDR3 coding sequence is TGTGCCATCAGTGAAAACATTTGGGGTATGAACACTGAAGCTTTCTTT.

The DNA for the CDR3 is TGTGCCAGCAGTTTACAACCCAGGTCGAACACTGAAGCTTTCTTT. Encoded protein: CASSLQPRSNTEAFF. The V and J genes are TRBV28 and TRBJ1-1; D call uncertain. The germline V gene encodes CDR1 MDHEN and CDR2 SYDVKM. V lost 2 bases, J lost 1 base, and 11 bases lay in between. This CDR3 comprises 15 residues. Full variable domain (rest looked up from reference TRBV28 and TRBJ1-1): DVKVTQSSRYLVKRTGEKVFLECVQDMDHENMFWYRQDPGLGLRLIYFSYDVKMKEKGDIPEGYSVSREKKERFSLILESASTNQTSMYLCASSLQPRSNTEAFFGQGTRLTVV.

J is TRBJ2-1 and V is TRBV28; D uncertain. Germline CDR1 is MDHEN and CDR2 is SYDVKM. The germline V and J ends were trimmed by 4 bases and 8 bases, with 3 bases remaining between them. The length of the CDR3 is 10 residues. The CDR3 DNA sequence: TGTGCCAGCAGTTACGATGAGCAGTTCTTC. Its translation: CASSYDEQFF. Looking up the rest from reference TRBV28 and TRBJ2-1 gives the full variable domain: DVKVTQSSRYLVKRTGEKVFLECVQDMDHENMFWYRQDPGLGLRLIYFSYDVKMKEKGDIPEGYSVSREKKERFSLILESASTNQTSMYLCASSYDEQFFGPGTRLTVL.

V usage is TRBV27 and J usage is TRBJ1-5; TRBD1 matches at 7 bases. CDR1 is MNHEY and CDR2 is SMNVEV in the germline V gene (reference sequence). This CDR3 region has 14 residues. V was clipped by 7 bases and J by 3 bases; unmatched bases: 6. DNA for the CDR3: TGTGCCAGCACCAGACAGGGTTTCAATCAGCCCCAGCATTTT. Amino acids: CASTRQGFNQPQHF.

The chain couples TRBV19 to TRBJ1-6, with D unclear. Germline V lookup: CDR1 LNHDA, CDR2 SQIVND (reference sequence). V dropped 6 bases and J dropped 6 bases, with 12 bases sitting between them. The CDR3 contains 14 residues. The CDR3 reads CASSKSQINSPLHF. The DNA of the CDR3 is TGTGCCAGTAGCAAATCGCAGATTAATTCACCCCTCCACTTT.

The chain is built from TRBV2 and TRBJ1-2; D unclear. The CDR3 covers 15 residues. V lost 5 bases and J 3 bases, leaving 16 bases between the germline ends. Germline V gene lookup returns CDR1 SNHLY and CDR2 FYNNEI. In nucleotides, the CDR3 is TGTGCCAGCAGTCCTTCGTTGGGGTTTGACTATGGCTACACCTTC. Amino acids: CASSPSLGFDYGYTF. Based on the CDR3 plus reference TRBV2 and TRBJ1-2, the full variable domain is EPEVTQTPSHQVTQMGQEVILRCVPISNHLYFYWYRQILGQKVEFLVSFYNNEISEKSEIFDDQFSVERPDGSNFTLKIRSTKLEDSAMYFCASSPSLGFDYGYTFGSGTRLTVV.

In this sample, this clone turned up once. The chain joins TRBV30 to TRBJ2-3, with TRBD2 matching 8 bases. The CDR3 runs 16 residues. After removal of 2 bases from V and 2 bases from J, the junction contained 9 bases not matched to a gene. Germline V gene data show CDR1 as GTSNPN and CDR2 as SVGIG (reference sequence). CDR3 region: CAWSRGQRGNTDTQYF. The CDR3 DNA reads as TGTGCCTGGAGTAGAGGACAGCGGGGGAACACAGATACGCAGTATTTT.

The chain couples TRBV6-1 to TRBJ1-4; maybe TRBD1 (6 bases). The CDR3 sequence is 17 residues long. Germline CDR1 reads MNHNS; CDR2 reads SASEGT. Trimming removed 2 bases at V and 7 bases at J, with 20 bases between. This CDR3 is CASSEIVTGLGREKLFF. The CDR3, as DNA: TGTGCCAGCAGTGAAATCGTTACAGGGTTGGGGCGTGAAAAACTGTTTTTT.

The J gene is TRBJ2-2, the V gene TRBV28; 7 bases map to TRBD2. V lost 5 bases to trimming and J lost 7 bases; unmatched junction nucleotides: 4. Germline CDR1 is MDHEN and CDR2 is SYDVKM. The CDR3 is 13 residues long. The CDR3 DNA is TGTGCCAGCAGTCCGGGGGGATACGGGGAGCTGTTTTTT. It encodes CASSPGGYGELFF. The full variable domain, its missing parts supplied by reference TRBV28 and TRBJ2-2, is DVKVTQSSRYLVKRTGEKVFLECVQDMDHENMFWYRQDPGLGLRLIYFSYDVKMKEKGDIPEGYSVSREKKERFSLILESASTNQTSMYLCASSPGGYGELFFGEGSRLTVL.

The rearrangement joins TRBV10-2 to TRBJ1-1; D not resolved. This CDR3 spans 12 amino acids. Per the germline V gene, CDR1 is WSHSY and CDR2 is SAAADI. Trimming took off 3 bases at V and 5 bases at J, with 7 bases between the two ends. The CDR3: CASSDSHTEAFF. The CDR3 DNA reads TGCGCCAGCAGTGACAGTCATACTGAAGCTTTCTTT.

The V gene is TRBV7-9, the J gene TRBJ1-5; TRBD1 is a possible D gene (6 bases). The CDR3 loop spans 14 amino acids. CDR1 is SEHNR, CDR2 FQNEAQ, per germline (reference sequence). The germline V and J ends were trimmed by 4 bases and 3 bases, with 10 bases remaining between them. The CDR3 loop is CASSSRTDNQPQHF. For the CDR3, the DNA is TGTGCCAGCAGCTCTCGGACAGACAATCAGCCCCAGCATTTT.

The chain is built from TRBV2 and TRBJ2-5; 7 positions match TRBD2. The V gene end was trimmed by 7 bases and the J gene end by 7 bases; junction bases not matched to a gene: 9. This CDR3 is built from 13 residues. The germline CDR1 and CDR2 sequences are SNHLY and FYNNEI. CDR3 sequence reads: CASTDGGEVTQYF. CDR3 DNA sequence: TGTGCCAGCACCGATGGGGGGGAGGTGACCCAGTACTTC. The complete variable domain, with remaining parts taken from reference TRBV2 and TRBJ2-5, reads EPEVTQTPSHQVTQMGQEVILRCVPISNHLYFYWYRQILGQKVEFLVSFYNNEISEKSEIFDDQFSVERPDGSNFTLKIRSTKLEDSAMYFCASTDGGEVTQYFGPGTRLLVL.

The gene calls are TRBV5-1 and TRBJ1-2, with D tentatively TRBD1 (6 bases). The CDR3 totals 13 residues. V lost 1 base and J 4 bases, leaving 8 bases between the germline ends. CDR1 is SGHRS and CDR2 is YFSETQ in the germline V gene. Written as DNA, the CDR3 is TGCGCCAGCAGCTTGACAGGGCCCTATGGCTACACCTTC. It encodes CASSLTGPYGYTF. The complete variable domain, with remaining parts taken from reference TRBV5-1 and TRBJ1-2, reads KAGVTQTPRYLIKTRGQQVTLSCSPISGHRSVSWYQQTPGQGLQFLFEYFSETQRNKGNFPGRFSGRQFSNSRSEMNVSTLELGDSALYLCASSLTGPYGYTFGSGTRLTVV.

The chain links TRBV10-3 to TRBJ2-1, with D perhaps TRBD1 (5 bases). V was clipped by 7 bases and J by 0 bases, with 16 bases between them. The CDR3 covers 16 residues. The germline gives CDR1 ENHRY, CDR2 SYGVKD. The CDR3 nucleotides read TGTGCCATCACCCCCTCGACAGCGTCCTCCTACAATGAGCAGTTCTTC. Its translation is CAITPSTASSYNEQFF.

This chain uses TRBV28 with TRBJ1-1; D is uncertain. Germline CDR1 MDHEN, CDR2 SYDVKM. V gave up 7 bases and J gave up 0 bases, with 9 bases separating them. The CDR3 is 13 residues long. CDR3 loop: CASNLPVNTEAFF. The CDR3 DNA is TGTGCCAGCAACTTACCGGTGAACACTGAAGCTTTCTTT.

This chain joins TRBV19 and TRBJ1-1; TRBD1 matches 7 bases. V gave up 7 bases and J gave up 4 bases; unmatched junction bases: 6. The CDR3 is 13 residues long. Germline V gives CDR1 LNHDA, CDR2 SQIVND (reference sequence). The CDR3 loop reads CASTYRGSTEAFF. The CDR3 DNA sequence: TGTGCCAGTACCTACAGGGGTAGCACTGAAGCTTTCTTT.

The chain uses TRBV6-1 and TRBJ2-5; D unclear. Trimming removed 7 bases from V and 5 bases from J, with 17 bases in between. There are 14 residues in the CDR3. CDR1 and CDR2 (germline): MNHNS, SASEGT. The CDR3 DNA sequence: TGTGCCAGCACCCCCCACTCCCTTGGGGAGACCCAGTACTTC. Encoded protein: CASTPHSLGETQYF.